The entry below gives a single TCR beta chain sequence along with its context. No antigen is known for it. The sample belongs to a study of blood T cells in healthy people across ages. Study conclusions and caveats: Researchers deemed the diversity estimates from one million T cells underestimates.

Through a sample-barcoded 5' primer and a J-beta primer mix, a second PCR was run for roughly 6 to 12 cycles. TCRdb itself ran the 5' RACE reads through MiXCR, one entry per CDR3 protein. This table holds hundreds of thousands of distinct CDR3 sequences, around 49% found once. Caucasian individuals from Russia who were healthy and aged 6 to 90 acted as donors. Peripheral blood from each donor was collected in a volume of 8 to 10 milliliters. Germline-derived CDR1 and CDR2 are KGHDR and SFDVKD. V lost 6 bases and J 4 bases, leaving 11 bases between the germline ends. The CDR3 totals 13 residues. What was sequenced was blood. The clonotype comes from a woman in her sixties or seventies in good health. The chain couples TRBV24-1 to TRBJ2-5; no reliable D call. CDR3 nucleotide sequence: TGTGCCACCAGTTCTAGAATCGGAGAGACCCAGTACTTC. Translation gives CATSSRIGETQYF.